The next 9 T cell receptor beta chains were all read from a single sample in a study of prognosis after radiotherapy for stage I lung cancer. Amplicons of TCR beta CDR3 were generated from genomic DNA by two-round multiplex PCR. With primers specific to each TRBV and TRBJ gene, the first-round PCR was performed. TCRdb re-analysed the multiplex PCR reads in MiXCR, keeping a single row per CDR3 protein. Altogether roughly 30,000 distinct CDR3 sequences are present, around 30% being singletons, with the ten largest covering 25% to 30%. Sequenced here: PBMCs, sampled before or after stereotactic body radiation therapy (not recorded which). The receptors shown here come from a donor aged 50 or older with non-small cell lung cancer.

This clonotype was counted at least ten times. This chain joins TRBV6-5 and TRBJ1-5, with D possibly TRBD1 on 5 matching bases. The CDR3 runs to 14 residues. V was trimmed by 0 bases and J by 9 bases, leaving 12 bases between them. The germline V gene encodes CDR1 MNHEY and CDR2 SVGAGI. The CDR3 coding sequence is TGTGCCAGCAGTTACTCGATTGGTAGGGGGCCCCAGCATTTT. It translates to CASSYSIGRGPQHF.

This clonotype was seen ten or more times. CDR3 DNA sequence: TGTGCCAGCAGTGAAGGGGACAGCCACAATCAGCCCCAGCATTTT. Protein product: CASSEGDSHNQPQHF. This rearrangement joins TRBV6-1 to TRBJ1-5, with TRBD1 matching over 7 bases. V was clipped by 1 base and J by 3 bases; unmatched bases: 3. Germline V gene data show CDR1 as MNHNS and CDR2 as SASEGT. This CDR3 has 15 residues.

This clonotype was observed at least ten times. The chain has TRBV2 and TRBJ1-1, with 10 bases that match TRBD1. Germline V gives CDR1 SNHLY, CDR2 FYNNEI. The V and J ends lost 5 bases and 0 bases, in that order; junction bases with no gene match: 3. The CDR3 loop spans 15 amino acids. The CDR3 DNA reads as TGTGCCAGCAGTCGGACAGGGGGTTTGAACACTGAAGCTTTCTTT. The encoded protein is CASSRTGGLNTEAFF. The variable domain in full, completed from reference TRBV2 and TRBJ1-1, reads EPEVTQTPSHQVTQMGQEVILRCVPISNHLYFYWYRQILGQKVEFLVSFYNNEISEKSEIFDDQFSVERPDGSNFTLKIRSTKLEDSAMYFCASSRTGGLNTEAFFGQGTRLTVV.

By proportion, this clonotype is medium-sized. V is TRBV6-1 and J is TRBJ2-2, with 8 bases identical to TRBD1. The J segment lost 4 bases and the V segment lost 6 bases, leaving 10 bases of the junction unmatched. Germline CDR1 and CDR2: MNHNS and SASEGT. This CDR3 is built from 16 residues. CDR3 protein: CASRGLRDRLTGELFF. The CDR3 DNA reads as TGTGCCAGCAGGGGGCTCCGGGACAGGCTCACCGGGGAGCTGTTTTTT.

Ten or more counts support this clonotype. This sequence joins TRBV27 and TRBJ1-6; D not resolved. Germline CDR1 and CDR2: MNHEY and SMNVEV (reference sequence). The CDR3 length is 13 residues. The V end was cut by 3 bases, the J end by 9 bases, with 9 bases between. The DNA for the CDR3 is TGTGCCAGCAGTTTGCCCACAGCTTCACCCCTCCACTTT. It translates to CASSLPTASPLHF.

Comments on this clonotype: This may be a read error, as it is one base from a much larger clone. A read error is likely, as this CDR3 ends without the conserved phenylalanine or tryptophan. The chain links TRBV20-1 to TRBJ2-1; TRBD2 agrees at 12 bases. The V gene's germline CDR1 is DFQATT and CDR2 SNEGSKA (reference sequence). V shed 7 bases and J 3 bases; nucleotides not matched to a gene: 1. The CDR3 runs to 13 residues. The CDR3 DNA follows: TGCAGTGTGACTAGCGGGGGCTACAATGAGCAGTTCCTC. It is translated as CSVTSGGYNEQFL.

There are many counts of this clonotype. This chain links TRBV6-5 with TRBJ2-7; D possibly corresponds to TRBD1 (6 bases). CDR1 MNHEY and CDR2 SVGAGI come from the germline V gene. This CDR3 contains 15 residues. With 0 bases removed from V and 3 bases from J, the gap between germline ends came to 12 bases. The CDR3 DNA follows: TGTGCCAGCAGTTACTCGACAGGTACTCTCTACGAGCAGTACTTC. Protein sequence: CASSYSTGTLYEQYF.

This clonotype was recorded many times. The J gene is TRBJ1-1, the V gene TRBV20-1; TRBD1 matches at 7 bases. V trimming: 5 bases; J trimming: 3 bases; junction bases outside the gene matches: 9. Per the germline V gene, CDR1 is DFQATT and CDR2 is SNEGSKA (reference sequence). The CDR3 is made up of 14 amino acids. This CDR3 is CSAAGGQIHTEAFF. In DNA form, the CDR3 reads TGCAGTGCTGCGGGGGGACAGATACACACTGAAGCTTTCTTT.

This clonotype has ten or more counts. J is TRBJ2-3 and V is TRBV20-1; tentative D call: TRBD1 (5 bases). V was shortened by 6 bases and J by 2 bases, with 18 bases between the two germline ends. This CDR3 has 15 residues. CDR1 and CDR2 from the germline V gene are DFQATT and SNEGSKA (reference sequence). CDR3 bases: TGCAGTGCCCAAGGGGTGGGCTGGGACACAGATACGCAGTATTTT. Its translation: CSAQGVGWDTDTQYF.